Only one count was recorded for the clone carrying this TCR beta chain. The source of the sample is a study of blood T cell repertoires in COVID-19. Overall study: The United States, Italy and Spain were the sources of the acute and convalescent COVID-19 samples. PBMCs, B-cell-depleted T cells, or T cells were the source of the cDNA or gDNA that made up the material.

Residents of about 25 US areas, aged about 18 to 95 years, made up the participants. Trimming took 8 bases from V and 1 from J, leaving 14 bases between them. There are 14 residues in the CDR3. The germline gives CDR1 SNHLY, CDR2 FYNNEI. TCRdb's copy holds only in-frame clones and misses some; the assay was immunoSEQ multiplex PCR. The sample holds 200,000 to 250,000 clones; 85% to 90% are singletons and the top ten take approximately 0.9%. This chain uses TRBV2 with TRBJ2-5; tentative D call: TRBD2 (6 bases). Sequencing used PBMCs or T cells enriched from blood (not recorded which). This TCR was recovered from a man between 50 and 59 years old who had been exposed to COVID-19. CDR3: CASLIAGGQETQYF. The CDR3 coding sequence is TGTGCCAGCCTCATCGCCGGGGGCCAAGAGACCCAGTACTTC.